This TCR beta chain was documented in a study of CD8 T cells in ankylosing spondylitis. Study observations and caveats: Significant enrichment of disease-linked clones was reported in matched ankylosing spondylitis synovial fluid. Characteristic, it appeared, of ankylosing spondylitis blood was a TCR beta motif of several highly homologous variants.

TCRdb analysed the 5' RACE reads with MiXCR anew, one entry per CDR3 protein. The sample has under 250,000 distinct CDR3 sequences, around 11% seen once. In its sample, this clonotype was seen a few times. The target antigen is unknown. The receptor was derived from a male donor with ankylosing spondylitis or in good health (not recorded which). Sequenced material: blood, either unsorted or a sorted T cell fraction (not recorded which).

In nucleotides, the CDR3 is TGTGCCAGCAGAAGCGGCCCCTACGAGCAGTACTTC. Translation gives CASRSGPYEQYF. V usage is TRBV28 and J usage is TRBJ2-7; TRBD2 might be the D (5 bases). The CDR3 loop spans 12 amino acids. Trimming shortened V by 6 bases and J by 2 bases, and 8 bases separated the two germline ends. The germline V gene has CDR1 MDHEN and CDR2 SYDVKM.